The rows below give T cell receptor beta chains drawn from one sample of a study of cytomegalovirus exposure and HLA in healthy donors. Profiled with immunoSEQ multiplex PCR; TCRdb holds only in-frame clones, not every one. The table includes roughly 200,000 clones, 70% to 90% detected once. The specimen was PBMCs. These TCRs come from a woman in her 30s in good health and CMV-seronegative. The CDR3 runs from the conserved cysteine through the conserved F or W. Each record gives: D gene, V gene, J gene, clone size, CDR3 length, CDR3 DNA, CDR3 protein. The D gene is left open where the match is weak. Expanded clones get a size class; other rows say once, few or many, or leave the size out.

>TRBD1|TRBV18|TRBJ2-7|-|14
TGTGCCAGCTCACCTGGGACAGGGGGTTCCGAGCAGTACTTC
CASSPGTGGSEQYF
>-|TRBV28|TRBJ1-1|-|13
TGTGCCAGCAGGGGAGGGGGGGGCACTGAAGCTTTCTTT
CASRGGGGTEAFF
>TRBD2|TRBV9|TRBJ2-7|-|14
TGTGCCAGCAGCGTAGGTGCGGGAGGGGACGAGCAGTACTTC
CASSVGAGGDEQYF
>-|TRBV5-5|TRBJ2-1|-|18
TGTGCCAGCAGCTTGAGAGTGAGCGGACGGAGAGTATACAATGAGCAGTTCTTC
CASSLRVSGRRVYNEQFF
>TRBD2|TRBV5-5|TRBJ2-1|-|17
TGTGCCAGCAGTACTGGGACTAGCGGAGGTCATAGCAATGAGCAGTTCTTC
CASSTGTSGGHSNEQFF
>TRBD2|TRBV28|TRBJ2-7|-|16
TGTGCCAGCAGGTTCGCGGGGACTAGCTTATCCTACGAGCAGTACTTC
CASRFAGTSLSYEQYF
>TRBD1|TRBV6-1|TRBJ2-7|-|14
TGTGCCAGCAGTACGGACAGGGGTAACGACGAGCAGTACTTC
CASSTDRGNDEQYF
>-|TRBV28|TRBJ2-7|few|12
TGTGCCAGCAGTACACTAGGTCTCGAGCAGTACTTC
CASSTLGLEQYF
>TRBD2|TRBV5-1|TRBJ2-1|few|16
TGCGCCAGCAGCTCCCGCGATGGGGGAGGGGTCAATGAGCAGTTCTTC
CASSSRDGGGVNEQFF
>TRBD1|TRBV5-1|TRBJ2-3|-|14
TGCGCCAGCACTGAGGGACAGGGCACAGATACGCAGTATTTT
CASTEGQGTDTQYF
>TRBD1|TRBV9|TRBJ2-1|-|18
TGTGCCAGCAGCGCGTACTTAAGGACAGGGTCCGGATACAATGAGCAGTTCTTC
CASSAYLRTGSGYNEQFF
>-|TRBV6-6|TRBJ2-7|-|13
TGTGCCAGCAGTTACTCTAGCTCCTACGAGCAGTACTTC
CASSYSSSYEQYF
>-|TRBV7-9|TRBJ2-7|-|13
TGTGCCAGCAGCTTTGGACAGAACTACGAGCAGTACTTC
CASSFGQNYEQYF
>TRBD1|TRBV6-6|TRBJ2-6|once|15
TGTGCCAGCAGATCGGGACAGACTGGGGCCAACGTCCTGACTTTC
CASRSGQTGANVLTF
>TRBD1|TRBV10-3|TRBJ1-3|-|17
TGTGCCATCAGCCGCGGGACAGGGGAGGATCCTGGAAACACCATATATTTT
CAISRGTGEDPGNTIYF
>-|TRBV10-1|TRBJ2-1|-|15
TGCGCCAGCAGTAAGGGGACACCGAGGGGCAATGAGCAGTTCTTC
CASSKGTPRGNEQFF
>-|TRBV7-9|TRBJ1-3|-|14
TGTGCCAGCAGCTTAGATTACTCTGGAAACACCATATATTTT
CASSLDYSGNTIYF
>-|TRBV25-1|TRBJ2-7|-|12
TGTGCCAGCAGTCTTTTCGGGGGAGAGCAGTACTTC
CASSLFGGEQYF
>TRBD2|TRBV4-1|TRBJ2-7|-|15
TGCGCCAGCAGCCAAGTTTTAGCGGGGCGCTACGAGCAGTACTTC
CASSQVLAGRYEQYF
>-|TRBV28|TRBJ2-3|-|12
TGTGCCAGCAGTTTATCGACTTATACGCAGTATTTT
CASSLSTYTQYF
>-|TRBV2|TRBJ2-1|-|15
TGTGCCAGCAGTGAGGGAGCGTCGAACTACAATGAGCAGTTCTTC
CASSEGASNYNEQFF
>TRBD1|TRBV19|TRBJ1-1|-|13
TGTGCCACCGGACAGGGCCCGAACACTGAAGCTTTCTTT
CATGQGPNTEAFF
>-|TRBV5-1|TRBJ2-3|-|13
TGCGCCAGTCAGACAGGCAACACAGATACGCAGTATTTT
CASQTGNTDTQYF
>-|TRBV7-2|TRBJ1-6|-|14
TGTGCCAGCAGCCCCGGGAGCTATAATTCACCCCTCCACTTT
CASSPGSYNSPLHF
>-|TRBV7-3|TRBJ2-3|once|15
TGTGCCAGCAGCCCTGGAATAGCGGTCACAGATACGCAGTATTTT
CASSPGIAVTDTQYF
>-|TRBV9|TRBJ2-3|-|16
TGTGCCAGCAGCCTGGGGACTTACACTAGCACAGATACGCAGTATTTT
CASSLGTYTSTDTQYF
>TRBD2|TRBV13|TRBJ2-1|-|16
TGTGCCAGCAGCTTAAGGGCCGCTAGCGGGAACTATGAGCAGTTCTTC
CASSLRAASGNYEQFF
>-|TRBV5-4|TRBJ2-2|-|18
TGTGCCAGCACCTCCGAGGGAATCGGGGGAGCGAACACCGGGGAGCTGTTTTTT
CASTSEGIGGANTGELFF
>-|TRBV29-1|TRBJ1-1|-|11
TGCAGCGTTGAGCGAGGACAGGAAGCTTTCTTT
CSVERGQEAFF
>-|TRBV5-1|TRBJ2-2|once|13
TGCGCCAGCAGCTTAGAGGGTTCCGGGGAGCTGTTTTTT
CASSLEGSGELFF
>TRBD1|TRBV2|TRBJ2-7|-|16
TGTGCCAGCAGGACCACCGGGACAGTTGCCTCCTACGAGCAGTACTTC
CASRTTGTVASYEQYF
>-|TRBV2|TRBJ2-2|-|12
TGTGCCAGCAGTGGACAGGCTGGGGAGCTGTTTTTT
CASSGQAGELFF
>TRBD2|TRBV7-3|TRBJ2-3|-|14
TGTGCCAGCAGCCTCAGCGGGGACACAGATACGCAGTATTTT
CASSLSGDTDTQYF
>TRBD1|TRBV5-1|TRBJ1-6|-|15
TGCGCCAGCAGCCGAGCTGGACAGGCCCAATCACCCCTCCACTTT
CASSRAGQAQSPLHF
>TRBD1|TRBV9|TRBJ2-7|-|16
TGTGCCAGCAGCCCCCGGGACAGGGAGGGATCCTACGAGCAGTACTTC
CASSPRDREGSYEQYF
>-|TRBV9|TRBJ2-7|-|14
TGTGCCAGCAGCGTAGCCTCCATCCCTAACGAGCAGTACTTC
CASSVASIPNEQYF
>TRBD1|TRBV15|TRBJ2-7|-|16
TGTGCCACCAGCAGCTCCAAGGGGGCGGCAGGGTACGAGCAGTACTTC
CATSSSKGAAGYEQYF
>TRBD1|TRBV2|TRBJ1-5|-|15
TGTGCCAGCAGTGCCGGGACAGGGGTCAATCAGCCCCAGCATTTT
CASSAGTGVNQPQHF
>-|TRBV6-1|TRBJ2-4|once|13
TGTGCCAGCAGTGAACAGGGGAAAAACATTCAGTACTTC
CASSEQGKNIQYF
>-|TRBV9|TRBJ2-1|-|14
TGTGCCAGCAGCCCCCGACAGGCCTACAATGAGCAGTTCTTC
CASSPRQAYNEQFF
>TRBD1|TRBV6-1|TRBJ2-2|-|15
TGTGCCAGCAGTGAAGTAGTCAGGGGGACCGGGGAGCTGTTTTTT
CASSEVVRGTGELFF
>-|TRBV19|TRBJ2-5|-|13
TGTGCCAGTAGTGATCAGATACAAGAGACCCAGTACTTC
CASSDQIQETQYF
>-|TRBV5-1|TRBJ2-6|-|15
TGCGCCAGCAGCTTACAATCGAACGGGGCCAACGTCCTGACTTTC
CASSLQSNGANVLTF
>-|TRBV2|TRBJ2-2|once|13
TGTGCCAGCAGTACACAGGGAACCGGGGAGCTGTTTTTT
CASSTQGTGELFF
>-|TRBV4-1|TRBJ2-7|-|13
TGCGCCAGCAGCCAAGATCTTACCTACGAGCAGTACTTC
CASSQDLTYEQYF